Following are 28 T cell receptor beta chains from one sample sequenced in a study of blood T cell repertoires in COVID-19. Data came from immunoSEQ multiplex PCR; TCRdb stores just in-frame clones and leaves some out. The table records about 380,000 clones, more than 70% of them present only once. The sample comprised PBMCs or T cells enriched from blood (not recorded which). The receptors were sampled from a woman between 18 and 29 years old who had recovered from COVID-19.

V is TRBV30 and J is TRBJ2-2, with 9 nucleotides matching TRBD1. This CDR3 contains 15 residues. Losses at the gene ends were 0 bases for V and 6 bases for J; bases not matched to a gene: 5. Germline V gene sequence: CDR1 GTSNPN, CDR2 SVGIG (reference sequence). CDR3 sequence reads: CAWSVGDRVAGELFF. CDR3 coding DNA: TGTGCCTGGAGTGTAGGGGACAGGGTGGCCGGGGAGCTGTTTTTT. The entire variable domain, with the rest obtained from reference TRBV30 and TRBJ2-2, is as follows: SQTIHQWPATLVQPVGSPLSLECTVEGTSNPNLYWYRQAAGRGLQLLFYSVGIGQISSEVPQNLSASRPQDRQFILSSKKLLLSDSGFYLCAWSVGDRVAGELFFGEGSRLTVL.

At least ten counts were recorded for this clone. The V gene is TRBV2, the J gene TRBJ1-3; no reliable D call. Germline-derived CDR1 and CDR2 are SNHLY and FYNNEI. Trimming cost V 4 bases and J 0 bases, with 7 bases left between them. This CDR3 has 14 amino acids. The CDR3 spells CASSAVTSGNTIYF. The CDR3 region has the DNA TGTGCCAGCAGTGCAGTCACCTCTGGAAACACCATATATTTT.

The chain joins TRBV25-1 to TRBJ1-5; 9 bases map to TRBD1. This CDR3 spans 13 amino acids. Germline V gene sequence: CDR1 MGHDK, CDR2 SYGVNS. The V and J ends lost 6 bases and 11 bases, in that order; junction bases with no gene match: 8. CDR3 sequence (DNA): TGTGCCAGCAGCCCGAGAGGGACAGGGACCCAGCATTTT. This translates into CASSPRGTGTQHF.

The CDR3 is CASSLDLAGSETQYF. CDR3 DNA sequence: TGTGCCAGCAGCTTGGATCTAGCGGGTTCAGAGACCCAGTACTTC. This chain uses TRBV5-6 with TRBJ2-5; 8 positions match TRBD2. Unmatched junction bases numbered 5, after V lost 0 bases and J lost 4 bases. Germline CDR1 is SGHDT and CDR2 is YYEEEE. The CDR3 has 15 amino acids.

This clone appeared a single time. V gene TRBV14 combines with J gene TRBJ2-2; a possible D gene is TRBD1 (6 bases). The germline CDR1 and CDR2 sequences are SGHDN and FVKESK. The CDR3 is made up of 14 amino acids. The ends were cut back, 4 bases at V and 4 bases at J, with 10 bases in the middle. The CDR3 spells CASSPWTVTGELFF. DNA of the CDR3: TGTGCCAGCAGCCCCTGGACAGTCACCGGGGAGCTGTTTTTT. Using reference TRBV14 and TRBJ2-2 for the parts outside the CDR3, the full variable domain is EAGVTQFPSHSVIEKGQTVTLRCDPISGHDNLYWYRRVMGKEIKFLLHFVKESKQDESGMPNNRFLAERTGGTYSTLKVQPAELEDSGVYFCASSPWTVTGELFFGEGSRLTVL.

This clone showed up just once. Here the CDR3 reads CAWSVTPGGNTEAFF. Here the CDR3 DNA reads TGTGCCTGGAGTGTAACCCCGGGAGGGAACACTGAAGCTTTCTTT. The V and J genes are TRBV30 and TRBJ1-1; D is uncertain. V shed 0 bases and J shed 1 base, with 12 bases lying between them. This CDR3 spans 15 amino acids. Germline assignment: CDR1 GTSNPN and CDR2 SVGIG (reference sequence).

This CDR3 is CASSLVRSREAFF. The DNA of the CDR3 is TGTGCCAGCAGCTTAGTTCGTTCCAGAGAAGCTTTCTTT. The rearrangement links TRBV7-2 to TRBJ1-1; D is unclear. The CDR3 spans 13 residues. The V and J ends lost 1 base and 8 bases respectively, with 11 bases between them. Germline CDR1 reads SGHTA; CDR2 reads FQGNSA.

This clone was counted a single time. The chain combines TRBV7-2 with TRBJ2-7, with 7 positions matching TRBD1. The trim removed 2 bases at V and 2 bases at J, leaving 6 bases unmatched. Looked up from germline, CDR1 is SGHTA and CDR2 is FQGNSA. The length of the CDR3 is 15 residues. CDR3 nucleotides: TGTGCCAGCAGCTTAAACAGGGGAACCGCCTACGAGCAGTACTTC. This encodes CASSLNRGTAYEQYF.

CDR3 residues: CASSLSFYPGYTF. DNA for the CDR3: TGTGCCAGCAGTTTATCGTTCTACCCTGGCTACACCTTC. The rearrangement links TRBV28 to TRBJ1-2; no firm D call. V was shortened by 1 base and J by 7 bases, with 10 bases between the two germline ends. This CDR3 spans 13 amino acids. Looked up from germline, CDR1 is MDHEN and CDR2 is SYDVKM.

The chain recombines TRBV12-3 or TRBV12-4 with TRBJ1-4, with 8 nucleotides matching TRBD1. The CDR3 is made up of 13 amino acids. Trimming at V came to 5 bases and at J to 10 bases, leaving 6 bases not matched to a gene. The CDR3 coding sequence is TGTGCCAGCAGTCCCGGACAGGGCGGAAAACTGTTTTTT. Amino acid sequence: CASSPGQGGKLFF.

J is TRBJ1-1 and V is TRBV6-5; 8 bases match TRBD1. The germline gives CDR1 MNHEY, CDR2 SVGAGI. The CDR3 is 14 residues long. V was pared by 5 bases and J by 3 bases, with 5 bases of the junction left unmatched. In nucleotides, the CDR3 is TGTGCCAGCAGTCTACAGGGGGTGTACACTGAAGCTTTCTTT. Residues: CASSLQGVYTEAFF.

The CDR3 loop reads CASSTDGLGLNTQYF. As DNA, the CDR3 is TGTGCCAGCAGCACGGACGGACTAGGATTAAATACGCAGTATTTT. The V call is TRBV11-2, the J call TRBJ2-3, with 7 positions matching TRBD2. V lost 5 bases to trimming and J lost 7 bases; unmatched junction nucleotides: 12. This CDR3 contains 15 residues. Germline CDR1 reads SGHAT; CDR2 reads FQNNGV.

DNA for the CDR3: TGTGCCAGCAGTATAACCGCCGGGACAGGGGGCTTATTCGGCAATCAGCCCCAGCATTTT. This sequence encodes CASSITAGTGGLFGNQPQHF. The V call is TRBV2, the J call TRBJ1-5; 12 positions match TRBD1. The germline CDR1 and CDR2 sequences are SNHLY and FYNNEI. After removal of 5 bases from V and 2 bases from J, the junction contained 16 bases not matched to a gene. The CDR3 runs to 20 residues.

This sequence joins TRBV6-5 and TRBJ1-1, with unresolved D. The CDR3 extends over 15 amino acids. V dropped 7 bases and J dropped 1 base, with 16 bases sitting between them. CDR1 and CDR2 from the germline V gene are MNHEY and SVGAGI. CDR3 in DNA: TGTGCCAGCACCCGATTGGTCGGGGAGAACACTGAAGCTTTCTTT. As protein: CASTRLVGENTEAFF.

The chain carries TRBV6-1 and TRBJ1-2, with D maybe TRBD1 (5 bases). There are 12 residues in the CDR3. Germline CDR1 MNHNS, CDR2 SASEGT. Trimming removed 1 base at V and 13 bases at J, with 13 bases between. The CDR3 nucleotides read TGTGCCAGCAGTGAAGGGCACAGGCTGGCCACCTTC. Translating gives CASSEGHRLATF.

A word on this clone: Other DNA sequences in this sample translate to the same CDR3. The chain employs TRBV5-1 and TRBJ1-2; 10 bases match TRBD1. Germline V CDR1 and CDR2: SGHRS, YFSETQ. Trimming took 4 bases from V and 2 from J; bases not matched to a gene: 2. The CDR3 is 14 residues long. The CDR3 DNA is TGCGCCAGCAGCCTGGACAGGGGGAACTATGGCTACACCTTC. Amino acids: CASSLDRGNYGYTF.

The chain joins TRBV27 to TRBJ2-7; 9 positions match TRBD1. The length of the CDR3 is 16 residues. The V segment lost 5 bases and the J segment 6 bases; nucleotides outside the gene matches: 14. From germline, CDR1 is MNHEY and CDR2 SMNVEV (reference sequence). The CDR3 spells CASSPWTGEVIGEQYF. CDR3 sequence (DNA): TGTGCCAGCAGTCCCTGGACAGGGGAAGTCATTGGCGAGCAGTACTTC.

The chain recombines TRBV25-1 with TRBJ1-4, with 7 bases lining up with TRBD1. V lost 4 bases, J lost 7 bases, and 6 bases stayed unmatched. The CDR3 spans 14 residues. CDR1 is MGHDK, CDR2 SYGVNS, per germline. The CDR3 region is CASSGTGASEKLFF. The CDR3 DNA sequence: TGTGCCAGCAGTGGAACAGGGGCGAGTGAAAAACTGTTTTTT.

In DNA form, the CDR3 reads TGTGCCAGCAGCCCCGGTAGAGGAACGTGGAACACTGAAGCTTTCTTT. Translating it yields CASSPGRGTWNTEAFF. The chain uses TRBV5-4 and TRBJ1-1, with D uncertain. Trimming shortened V by 4 bases and J by 1 base, and 17 bases separated the two germline ends. This CDR3 is 16 amino acids long. Germline V CDR1 and CDR2: SGHNT, YYREEE (reference sequence).

This CDR3 reads CASSVVGASHEQYF. CDR3 bases: TGTGCCAGCAGTGTCGTGGGGGCTTCCCACGAGCAGTACTTC. The chain combines TRBV2 with TRBJ2-7; possibly TRBD1 for D (6 bases). The CDR3 is 14 residues long. The V gene lost 4 bases and the J gene lost 5 bases, with 15 bases spanning the gap. Germline CDR1 SNHLY, CDR2 FYNNEI.

The chain links TRBV15 to TRBJ1-1; D gene uncertain. Per the germline V gene, CDR1 is LNHNV and CDR2 is YYDKDF (reference sequence). The CDR3 contains 13 residues. Between the trimmed V and J ends, which lost 3 bases and 4 bases, there was a span of 9 bases. The CDR3 protein is CATSRSGSTEAFF. CDR3 DNA: TGTGCCACCAGCAGGAGCGGGAGCACTGAAGCTTTCTTT.

V gene TRBV7-2 combines with J gene TRBJ1-5, with TRBD1 identical over 9 bases. Germline-derived CDR1 and CDR2 are SGHTA and FQGNSA. There are 14 residues in the CDR3. The ends lost 5 bases at V and 7 bases at J; junction bases unmatched: 6. The CDR3 loop reads CASSLGDRVQPQHF. CDR3 in DNA: TGTGCCAGCAGCCTCGGGGACAGGGTACAGCCCCAGCATTTT.

This clone was recorded only once. The V call is TRBV19, the J call TRBJ1-1; D uncertain. Trimming took 8 bases from V and 5 from J, leaving 12 bases between them. The CDR3 covers 12 residues. CDR1 is LNHDA, CDR2 SQIVND, per germline (reference sequence). The CDR3 protein is CASSRGRTEAFF. The CDR3 bases are TGTGCCAGTTCGCGGGGTAGAACTGAAGCTTTCTTT. Looking up the rest from reference TRBV19 and TRBJ1-1 gives the full variable domain: DGGITQSPKYLFRKEGQNVTLSCEQNLNHDAMYWYRQDPGQGLRLIYYSQIVNDFQKGDIAEGYSVSREKKESFPLTVTSAQKNPTAFYLCASSRGRTEAFFGQGTRLTVV.

The rearrangement links TRBV10-3 to TRBJ1-4, with unresolved D. There are 13 residues in the CDR3. The V end lost 2 bases, the J end lost 7 bases, and 8 bases lay between the germline ends. Germline loops: CDR1 ENHRY, CDR2 SYGVKD. DNA of the CDR3: TGTGCCATCAGTGAGCCTCGGAGTGAAAAACTGTTTTTT. Protein product: CAISEPRSEKLFF.

The rearrangement joins TRBV11-2 to TRBJ1-1; D remains ambiguous. This CDR3 spans 15 amino acids. CDR1 SGHAT and CDR2 FQNNGV come from the germline V gene. Trimming pared 5 bases from V and 0 bases from J, leaving 13 bases between. The CDR3 nucleotides read TGTGCCAGCAGCGTAGGGTACGGTTTGAACACTGAAGCTTTCTTT. Its protein product is CASSVGYGLNTEAFF.

V is TRBV9 and J is TRBJ2-1; 12 bases fit TRBD2. Germline V gives CDR1 SGDLS, CDR2 YYNGEE. The junction had 15 bases not matched to a gene; V was cut back by 6 bases and J by 8 bases. The CDR3 extends over 17 amino acids. CDR3 sequence reads: CASTSEASGGAAYEQFF. In DNA, the CDR3 is TGTGCCAGCACTTCAGAGGCTAGCGGGGGGGCCGCATATGAGCAGTTCTTC.

The chain is built from TRBV5-1 and TRBJ1-4; the D is unclear. V lost 0 bases and J lost 5, with 11 bases in between. CDR3 length: 15 amino acids. Per germline, CDR1 SGHRS and CDR2 YFSETQ. Here the CDR3 reads CASSLVQAGNEKLFF. Here the CDR3 DNA reads TGCGCCAGCAGCTTGGTGCAGGCGGGGAATGAAAAACTGTTTTTT.

This clone has only one observation. The chain employs TRBV6-5 and TRBJ2-7; D remains unclear. Trimming took 4 bases from V and 2 from J, leaving 9 bases between them. Germline V gene data show CDR1 as MNHEY and CDR2 as SVGAGI. CDR3 length: 13 amino acids. The CDR3 protein is CASSLSVAYEQYF. The CDR3 DNA follows: TGTGCCAGCAGTTTATCTGTAGCCTACGAGCAGTACTTC.